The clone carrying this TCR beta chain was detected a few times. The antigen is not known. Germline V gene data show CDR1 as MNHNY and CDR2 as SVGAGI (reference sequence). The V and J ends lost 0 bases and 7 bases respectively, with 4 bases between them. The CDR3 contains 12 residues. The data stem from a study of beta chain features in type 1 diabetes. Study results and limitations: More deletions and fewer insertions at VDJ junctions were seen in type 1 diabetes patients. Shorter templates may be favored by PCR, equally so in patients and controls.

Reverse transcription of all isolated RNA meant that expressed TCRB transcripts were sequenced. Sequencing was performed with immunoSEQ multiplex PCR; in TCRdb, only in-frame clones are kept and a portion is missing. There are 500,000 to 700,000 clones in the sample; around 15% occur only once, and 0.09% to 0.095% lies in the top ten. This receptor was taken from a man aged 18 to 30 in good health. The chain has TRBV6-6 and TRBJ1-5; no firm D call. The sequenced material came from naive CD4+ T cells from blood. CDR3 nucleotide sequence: TGTGCCAGCAGTTACTCGTCCCAGCCCCAGCATTTT. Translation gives CASSYSSQPQHF.